This T cell receptor (beta chain) originates from a study of blood T cell repertoires in COVID-19. Whole-study context: The analysed material was cDNA or gDNA that came from T cells, B-cell-depleted T cells, or PBMCs.

It was during active infection that Seattle patients were enrolled and then longitudinally followed. Only in-frame clones appear in the TCRdb table, and some are missing; sequencing was by immunoSEQ multiplex PCR. The repertoire includes 360,000 or so clones, roughly nine tenths of them detected once, and roughly 4% sits in the top ten. Germline CDR1 is LGHDT and CDR2 is YNNKEL (reference sequence). The CDR3 extends over 17 amino acids. Losses at the gene ends were 2 bases for V and 0 bases for J; bases not matched to a gene: 3. Sequencing was carried out using peripheral blood. This receptor was identified in a woman aged 55-75 years with COVID-19, enrolled during active disease. The chain combines TRBV3-1 (or the pseudogene TRBV3-2) with TRBJ2-2; TRBD2 agrees at 10 bases. The CDR3 region is CASSQHLAGANTGELFF. CDR3 nucleotides: TGTGCCAGCAGCCAACACCTAGCGGGGGCGAACACCGGGGAGCTGTTTTTT.